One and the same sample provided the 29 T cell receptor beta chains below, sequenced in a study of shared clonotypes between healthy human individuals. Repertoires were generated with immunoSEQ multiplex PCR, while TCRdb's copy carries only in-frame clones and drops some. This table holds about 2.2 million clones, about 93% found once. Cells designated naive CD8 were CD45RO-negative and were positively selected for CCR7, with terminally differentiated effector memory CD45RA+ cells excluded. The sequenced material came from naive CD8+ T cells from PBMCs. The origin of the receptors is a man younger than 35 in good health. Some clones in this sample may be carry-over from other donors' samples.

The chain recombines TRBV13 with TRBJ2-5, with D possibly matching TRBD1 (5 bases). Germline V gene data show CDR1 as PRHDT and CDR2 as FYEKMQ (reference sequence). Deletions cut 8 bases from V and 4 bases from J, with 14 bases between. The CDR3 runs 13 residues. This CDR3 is CASSRGRRETQYF. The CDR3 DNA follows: TGTGCCAGCTCTAGGGGTAGGAGAGAGACCCAGTACTTC.

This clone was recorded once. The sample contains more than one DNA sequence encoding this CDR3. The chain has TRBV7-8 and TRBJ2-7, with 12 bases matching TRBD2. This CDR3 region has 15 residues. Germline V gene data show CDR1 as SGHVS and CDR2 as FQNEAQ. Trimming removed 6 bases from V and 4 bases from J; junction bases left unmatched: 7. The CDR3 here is CASSSTSGRPYEQYF. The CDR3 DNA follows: TGTGCCAGCAGTTCTACTAGCGGGAGGCCTTACGAGCAGTACTTC. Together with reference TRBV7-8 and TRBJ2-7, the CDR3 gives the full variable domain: GAGVSQSPRYKVAKRGQDVALRCDPISGHVSLFWYQQALGQGPEFLTYFQNEAQLDKSGLPSDRFFAERPEGSVSTLKIQRTQQEDSAVYLCASSSTSGRPYEQYFGPGTRLTVT.

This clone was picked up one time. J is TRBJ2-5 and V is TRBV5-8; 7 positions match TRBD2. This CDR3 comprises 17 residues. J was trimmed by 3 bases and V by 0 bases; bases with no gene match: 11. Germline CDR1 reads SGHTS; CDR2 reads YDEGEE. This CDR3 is CASSLVFGGRGEETQYF. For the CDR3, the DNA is TGTGCCAGCAGCTTGGTATTTGGCGGGAGAGGGGAAGAGACCCAGTACTTC.

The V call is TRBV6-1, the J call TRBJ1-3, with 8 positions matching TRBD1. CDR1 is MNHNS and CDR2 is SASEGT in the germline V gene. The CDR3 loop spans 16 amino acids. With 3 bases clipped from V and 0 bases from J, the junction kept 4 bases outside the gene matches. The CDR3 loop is CASSDGQGYSGNTIYF. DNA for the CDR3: TGTGCCAGCAGTGACGGACAGGGATACTCTGGAAACACCATATATTTT.

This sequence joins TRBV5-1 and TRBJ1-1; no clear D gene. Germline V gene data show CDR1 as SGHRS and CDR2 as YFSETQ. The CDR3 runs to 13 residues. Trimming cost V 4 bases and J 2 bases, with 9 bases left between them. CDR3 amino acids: CASSRTANTEAFF. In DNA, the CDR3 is TGCGCCAGCAGCCGTACAGCTAACACTGAAGCTTTCTTT.

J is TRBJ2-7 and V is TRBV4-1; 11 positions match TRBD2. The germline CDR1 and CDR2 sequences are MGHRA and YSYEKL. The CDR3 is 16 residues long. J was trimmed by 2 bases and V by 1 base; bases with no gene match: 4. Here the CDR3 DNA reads TGCGCCAGCAGCCAAGTTCAGACTAGCGGGGCCTACGAGCAGTACTTC. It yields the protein CASSQVQTSGAYEQYF.

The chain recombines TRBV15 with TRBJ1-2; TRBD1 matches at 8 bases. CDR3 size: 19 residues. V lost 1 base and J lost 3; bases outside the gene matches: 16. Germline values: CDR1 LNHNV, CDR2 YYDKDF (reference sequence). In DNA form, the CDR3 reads TGTGCCACCAGCAGAGGCGTACACAGGGGGTGGTCGGAACACTATGGCTACACCTTC. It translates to CATSRGVHRGWSEHYGYTF.

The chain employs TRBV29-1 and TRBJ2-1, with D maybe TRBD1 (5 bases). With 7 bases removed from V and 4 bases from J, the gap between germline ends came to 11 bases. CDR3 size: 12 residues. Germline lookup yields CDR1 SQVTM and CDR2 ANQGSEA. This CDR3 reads CSGQQAYNEQFF. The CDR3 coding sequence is TGCAGCGGCCAACAGGCATACAATGAGCAGTTCTTC.

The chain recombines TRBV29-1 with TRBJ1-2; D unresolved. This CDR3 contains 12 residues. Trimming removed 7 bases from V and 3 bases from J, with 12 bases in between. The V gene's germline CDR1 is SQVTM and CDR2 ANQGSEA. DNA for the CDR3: TGCAGCGCGCCCAGTGTTGACTATGGCTACACCTTC. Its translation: CSAPSVDYGYTF.

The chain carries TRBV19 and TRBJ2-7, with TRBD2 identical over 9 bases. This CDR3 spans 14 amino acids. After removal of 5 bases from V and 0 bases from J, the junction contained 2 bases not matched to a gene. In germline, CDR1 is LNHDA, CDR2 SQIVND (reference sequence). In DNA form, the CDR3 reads TGTGCCAGTAGTCGGACTAGCGACTCCTACGAGCAGTACTTC. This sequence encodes CASSRTSDSYEQYF.

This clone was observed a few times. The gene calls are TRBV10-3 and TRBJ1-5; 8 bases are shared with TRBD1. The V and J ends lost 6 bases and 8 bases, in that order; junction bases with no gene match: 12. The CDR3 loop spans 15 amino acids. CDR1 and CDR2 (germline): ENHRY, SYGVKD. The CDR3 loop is CAISSDRGLREPQHF. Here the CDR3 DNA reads TGTGCCATCAGCAGCGACAGGGGCCTAAGGGAGCCCCAGCATTTT.

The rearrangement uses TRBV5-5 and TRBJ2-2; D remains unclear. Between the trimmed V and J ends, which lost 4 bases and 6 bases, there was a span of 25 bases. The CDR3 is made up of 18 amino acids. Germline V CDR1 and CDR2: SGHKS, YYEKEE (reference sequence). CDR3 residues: CASSPWVTVEMRPGELFF. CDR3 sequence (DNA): TGTGCCAGCAGCCCTTGGGTTACAGTGGAAATGCGCCCCGGGGAGCTGTTTTTT.

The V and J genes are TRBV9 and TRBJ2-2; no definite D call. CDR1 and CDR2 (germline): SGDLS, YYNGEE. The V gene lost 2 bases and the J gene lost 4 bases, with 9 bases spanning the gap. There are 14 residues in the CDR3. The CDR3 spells CASSVAAGTGELFF. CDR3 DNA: TGTGCCAGCAGCGTCGCAGCAGGCACCGGGGAGCTGTTTTTT.

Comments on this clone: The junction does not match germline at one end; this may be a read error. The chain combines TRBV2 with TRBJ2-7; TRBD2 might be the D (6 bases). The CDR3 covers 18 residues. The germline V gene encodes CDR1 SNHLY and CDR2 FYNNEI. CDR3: CASTERSLLEGLSYEQYF. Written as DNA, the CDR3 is TGTGCCAGCACTGAACGGAGCCTTCTAGAGGGACTCTCCTACGAGCAGTACTTC.

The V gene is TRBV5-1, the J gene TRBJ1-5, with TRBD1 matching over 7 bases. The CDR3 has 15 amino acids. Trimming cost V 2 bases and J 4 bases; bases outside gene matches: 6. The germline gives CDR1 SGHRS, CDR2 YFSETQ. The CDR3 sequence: CASSFDRVTNQPQHF. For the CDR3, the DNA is TGCGCCAGCAGCTTTGACAGGGTCACAAATCAGCCCCAGCATTTT.

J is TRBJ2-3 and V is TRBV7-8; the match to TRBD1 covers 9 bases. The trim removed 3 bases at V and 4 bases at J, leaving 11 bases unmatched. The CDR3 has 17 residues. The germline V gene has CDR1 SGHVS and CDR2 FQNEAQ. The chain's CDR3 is CASSLDLRDREADTQYF. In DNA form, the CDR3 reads TGTGCCAGCAGCTTGGACCTCCGGGACAGGGAGGCAGATACGCAGTATTTT. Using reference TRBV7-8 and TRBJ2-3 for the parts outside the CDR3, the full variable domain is GAGVSQSPRYKVAKRGQDVALRCDPISGHVSLFWYQQALGQGPEFLTYFQNEAQLDKSGLPSDRFFAERPEGSVSTLKIQRTQQEDSAVYLCASSLDLRDREADTQYFGPGTRLTVL.

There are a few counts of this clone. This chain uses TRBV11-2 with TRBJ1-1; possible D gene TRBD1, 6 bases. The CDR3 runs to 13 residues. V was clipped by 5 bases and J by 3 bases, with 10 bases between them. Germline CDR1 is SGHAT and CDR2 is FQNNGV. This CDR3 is CASSPYRDTEAFF. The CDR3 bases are TGTGCCAGCAGCCCTTACAGGGACACTGAAGCTTTCTTT.

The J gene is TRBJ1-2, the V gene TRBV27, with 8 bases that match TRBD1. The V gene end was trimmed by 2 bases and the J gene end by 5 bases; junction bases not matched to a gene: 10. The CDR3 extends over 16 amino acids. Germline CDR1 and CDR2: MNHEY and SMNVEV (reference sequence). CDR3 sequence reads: CASSLVAAGGFYGYTF. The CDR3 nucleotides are TGTGCCAGCAGTTTAGTTGCGGCAGGGGGCTTTTATGGCTACACCTTC.

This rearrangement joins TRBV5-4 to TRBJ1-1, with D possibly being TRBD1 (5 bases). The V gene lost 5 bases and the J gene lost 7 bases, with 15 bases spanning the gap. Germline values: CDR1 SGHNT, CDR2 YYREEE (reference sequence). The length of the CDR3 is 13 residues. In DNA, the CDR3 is TGTGCCAGCAGTTTCGAAAAGGGGTATGAAGCTTTCTTT. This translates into CASSFEKGYEAFF.

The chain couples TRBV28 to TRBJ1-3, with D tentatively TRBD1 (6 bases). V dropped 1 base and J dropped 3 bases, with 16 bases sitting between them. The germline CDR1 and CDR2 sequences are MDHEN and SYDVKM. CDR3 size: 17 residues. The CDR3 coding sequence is TGTGCCAGCAGTTTATTCTCGGAGGGGGATTTTGGAAACACCATATATTTT. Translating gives CASSLFSEGDFGNTIYF.

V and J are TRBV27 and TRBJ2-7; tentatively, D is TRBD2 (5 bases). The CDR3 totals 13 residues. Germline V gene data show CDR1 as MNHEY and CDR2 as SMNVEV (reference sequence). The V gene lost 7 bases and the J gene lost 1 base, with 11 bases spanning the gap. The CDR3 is CASTLGGSYEQYF. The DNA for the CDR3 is TGTGCCAGCACCTTAGGAGGATCCTACGAGCAGTACTTC.

The chain's CDR3 is CASSKGWRDTGELFF. CDR3 DNA sequence: TGTGCCAGCAGTAAAGGGTGGAGGGACACCGGGGAGCTGTTTTTT. The chain employs TRBV7-3 and TRBJ2-2; maybe TRBD2 (6 bases). The V gene's germline CDR1 is SGHTA and CDR2 FQGTGA. The CDR3 runs to 15 residues. The V end lost 6 bases, the J end lost 3 bases, and 14 bases lay between the germline ends.

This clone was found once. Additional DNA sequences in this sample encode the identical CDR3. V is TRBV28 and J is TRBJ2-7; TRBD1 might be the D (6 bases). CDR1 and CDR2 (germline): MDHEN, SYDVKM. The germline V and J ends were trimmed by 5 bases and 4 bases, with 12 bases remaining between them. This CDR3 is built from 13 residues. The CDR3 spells CASSPGTPYEQYF. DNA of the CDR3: TGTGCCAGCAGTCCGGGGACACCTTACGAGCAGTACTTC.

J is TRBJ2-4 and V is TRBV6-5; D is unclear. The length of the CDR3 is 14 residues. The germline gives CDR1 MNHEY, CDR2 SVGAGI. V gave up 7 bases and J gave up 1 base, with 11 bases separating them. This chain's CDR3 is CASTPGYAKNIQYF. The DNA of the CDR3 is TGTGCCAGCACTCCCGGGTACGCCAAAAACATTCAGTACTTC.

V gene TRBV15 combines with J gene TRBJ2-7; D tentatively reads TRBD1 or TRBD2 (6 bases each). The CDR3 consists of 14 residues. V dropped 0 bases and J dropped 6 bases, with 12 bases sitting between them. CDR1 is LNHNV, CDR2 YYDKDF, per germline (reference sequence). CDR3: CATSRERRDIEQYF. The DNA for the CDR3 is TGTGCCACCAGCAGAGAGAGGAGGGACATCGAGCAGTACTTC.

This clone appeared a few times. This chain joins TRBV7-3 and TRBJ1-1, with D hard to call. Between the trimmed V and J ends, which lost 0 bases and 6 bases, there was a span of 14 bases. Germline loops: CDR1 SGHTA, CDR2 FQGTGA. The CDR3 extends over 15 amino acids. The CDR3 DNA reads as TGTGCCAGCAGCTTAACCGGCGGTGCCAGCTCTGAAGCTTTCTTT. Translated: CASSLTGGASSEAFF.

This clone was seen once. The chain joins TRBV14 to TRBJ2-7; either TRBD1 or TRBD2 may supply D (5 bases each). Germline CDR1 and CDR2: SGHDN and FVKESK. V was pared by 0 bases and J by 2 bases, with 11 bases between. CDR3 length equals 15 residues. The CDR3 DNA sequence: TGTGCCAGCAGCCAAGAGGCGAGGGGCCCCTACGAGCAGTACTTC. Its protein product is CASSQEARGPYEQYF.

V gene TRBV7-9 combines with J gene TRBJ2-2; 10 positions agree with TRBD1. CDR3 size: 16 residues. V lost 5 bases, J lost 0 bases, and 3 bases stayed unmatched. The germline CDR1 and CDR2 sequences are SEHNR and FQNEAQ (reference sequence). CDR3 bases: TGTGCCAGCAGCGCGGACAGGGGGACGAACACCGGGGAGCTGTTTTTT. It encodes CASSADRGTNTGELFF.

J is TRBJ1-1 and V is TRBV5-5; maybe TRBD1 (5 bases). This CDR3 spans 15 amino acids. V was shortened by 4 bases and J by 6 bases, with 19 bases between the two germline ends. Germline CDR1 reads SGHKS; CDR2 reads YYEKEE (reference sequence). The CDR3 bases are TGTGCCAGCAGCCCGGCGGGCAGGGAGACACCTGAAGCTTTCTTT. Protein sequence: CASSPAGRETPEAFF.